These 30 T cell receptor beta chains originate from one sample sequenced in a study of T cells in women clearing cervical HPV infection. The method was immunoSEQ multiplex PCR; TCRdb's version includes in-frame clones alone and lacks a portion of them. This sample's clone table lists about 36,000 clones. The sequencing sample was made of blood buffy coat. The receptor set was obtained from a woman between 18 and 70 years old with a cervical HPV16 infection that either progressed to CIN3+ or cleared (not recorded which).

Turning to this clone: The CDR3 is cut off 3 residues early in the read; its end comes from the germline J gene. The chain employs TRBV7-2 and TRBJ2-4; 7 nucleotides align to TRBD1. Looked up from germline, CDR1 is SGHTA and CDR2 is FQGNSA. CDR3 length equals 14 residues. The CDR3 DNA, read in part, is TGTGCCAGCAGCTTAGACAGGGGTGGCTATGGT. Its protein is CASSLDRGGYG. The full-length CDR3 reads as CASSLDRGGYGQYF.

Of note for this clone: The CDR3 is cut off 3 residues early in the read; its end comes from the germline J gene. This rearrangement joins TRBV28 to TRBJ1-5; D possibly corresponds to TRBD1 (6 bases). Per germline, CDR1 MDHEN and CDR2 SYDVKM. The CDR3 extends over 14 amino acids. Trimming removed 6 bases from V and 9 bases from J, with 18 bases in between. CDR3 DNA, as far as it was read: TGTGCCAGCAGGGATTTCACAGGGATTATGCCC. Protein sequence: CASRDFTGIMP. The CDR3 as a whole reads CASRDFTGIMPQHF.

Comments on this clone: The read ends 3 residues shy of where the CDR3 ends; the end is completed using the germline J gene. The gene calls are TRBV10-3 and TRBJ2-3; the match to TRBD1 covers 8 bases. In germline, CDR1 is ENHRY, CDR2 SYGVKD. The CDR3 covers 15 residues. Partial CDR3 DNA: TGTGCCATCAGTGAGTCCCAGGGGGCGCGTCAGCCG. Residues: CAISESQGARQP. The entire CDR3 protein reads CAISESQGARQPQYF.

Regarding this clone: The CDR3 goes on 3 residues after the read ends, and that part is filled in from the germline J gene. J is TRBJ1-5 and V is TRBV28, with TRBD1 matching 8 bases. CDR3 length: 14 residues. Unmatched junction bases numbered 11, after V lost 10 bases and J lost 6 bases. Germline assignment: CDR1 MDHEN and CDR2 SYDVKM. The part of the CDR3 DNA that was read is TGTGCCACTTGTTTTGACAGGGGTATTCAGCCC. Its protein product is CATCFDRGIQP. The whole CDR3 sequence reads CATCFDRGIQPQHF.

To note about this clone: The CDR3 end falls 3 residues outside the read, so it is completed with the germline J gene. The chain recombines TRBV20-1 with TRBJ1-1; 7 bases align to TRBD1. J gave up 5 bases and V 0 bases, and 9 bases lay outside the gene matches. CDR1 and CDR2 from the germline V gene are DFQATT and SNEGSKA (reference sequence). The CDR3 length is 15 residues. Here the CDR3 reads CSARDTPAGGTEAFF. The CDR3 bases that were read are TGCAGTGCTAGAGACACCCCAGCAGGGGGTACTGAA.

On this clone itself: The read falls 3 residues short of the CDR3 end, and the missing part is taken from the germline J gene. The chain has TRBV5-4 and TRBJ1-1; TRBD1 agrees at 10 bases. CDR3 length: 16 amino acids. CDR1 and CDR2 (germline): SGHNT, YYREEE (reference sequence). V lost 5 bases, J lost 3 bases, and 10 bases stayed unmatched. The CDR3 reads CASSTKDRGRYTEAFF. Partial CDR3 DNA: TGTGCCAGCAGTACGAAGGACAGGGGGAGATACACTGAA.

On this clone: Sequencing ends 3 residues short of the CDR3 end; the germline J gene provides the rest. Other DNA sequences within the sample encode an identical CDR3. The chain combines TRBV19 with TRBJ1-3; TRBD1 aligns across 7 bases. In germline, CDR1 is LNHDA, CDR2 SQIVND (reference sequence). This CDR3 has 15 amino acids. With 5 bases clipped from V and 1 base from J, the junction kept 5 bases outside the gene matches. The CDR3 reads CASSPDRASGNTIYF. CDR3 DNA (partial): TGTGCCAGTAGTCCAGACAGGGCTTCTGGAAACACC.

Comment on this clone: The read ends 3 residues before the CDR3 terminus; that terminus is restored from the germline J gene. The chain joins TRBV18 to TRBJ2-1; 8 positions agree with TRBD1. Germline V gives CDR1 KGHSH, CDR2 LQKENI. V lost 0 bases and J lost 0; bases outside the gene matches: 1. The CDR3 covers 16 residues. The sequenced CDR3 bases are TGTGCCAGCTCACCACCGACAGGGGACTCCTACAATGAG. Translating gives CASSPPTGDSYNE. The whole CDR3 protein reads CASSPPTGDSYNEQFF.

About this clone itself: The read halts 3 residues ahead of the CDR3 end, with the missing end drawn from the germline J gene. This chain connects TRBV28 to TRBJ1-2; 10 bases fit TRBD1. Germline V CDR1 and CDR2: MDHEN, SYDVKM. J was trimmed by 2 bases and V by 5 bases; bases with no gene match: 2. The CDR3 contains 14 residues. The CDR3 here is CASSPTGGNYGYTF. The DNA read from the CDR3 is TGTGCCAGCAGTCCGACAGGGGGCAACTATGGC.

About this clone: The read ends 3 residues early relative to the CDR3; the germline J gene fills the gap. J is TRBJ2-4 and V is TRBV23-1; D is undetermined. TRBV23-1 belongs to the ORF category, with a function that is uncertain. This CDR3 contains 13 residues. The sequenced part of the CDR3 DNA is TGCGCCAGCAGTCATCCGAGCTACGGTGGT. Translation gives CASSHPSYGG. The entire CDR3 reads CASSHPSYGGQYF.

In regard to this clone: The read falls 3 residues short of the CDR3 end, and the missing part is taken from the germline J gene. This sequence joins TRBV30 and TRBJ1-2; perhaps TRBD1 as D (5 bases). Trimming shortened V by 3 bases and J by 4 bases, and 12 bases separated the two germline ends. The germline V gene encodes CDR1 GTSNPN and CDR2 SVGIG (reference sequence). This CDR3 has 13 residues. The part of the CDR3 DNA that was read is TGTGCCTGGAGATTGCCCAGGGCCTATGGC. Translation: CAWRLPRAYG. The full CDR3 sequence reads CAWRLPRAYGYTF.

About this clone: The CDR3 end falls 3 residues outside the read, so it is completed with the germline J gene. The chain is built from TRBV13 and TRBJ2-3; D might be TRBD1 (5 bases). Trimming took off 4 bases at V and 4 bases at J, with 18 bases between the two ends. This CDR3 spans 16 amino acids. CDR1 is PRHDT, CDR2 FYEKMQ, per germline (reference sequence). The CDR3 loop reads CASSSRQLFQADTQYF. The part of the CDR3 DNA that was read is TGTGCCAGCAGCTCCCGACAGTTATTTCAGGCAGATACG.

Concerning this clone itself: The read is 3 residues too short to cover the CDR3 end, so that end is filled in from the germline J gene. Other nucleotide sequences in the sample specify the same CDR3. The V and J genes are TRBV19 and TRBJ2-7, with D maybe TRBD1 (5 bases). Trimming shortened V by 3 bases and J by 1 base, and 10 bases separated the two germline ends. This CDR3 contains 14 residues. Germline CDR1 LNHDA, CDR2 SQIVND (reference sequence). CDR3 DNA (partial): TGTGCCAGTAGTATTCAGGACACATCCTACGAG. Protein product: CASSIQDTSYE. The CDR3 reads in full as CASSIQDTSYEQYF.

In the case of this clone: The CDR3 goes on 3 residues after the read ends, and that part is filled in from the germline J gene. The J gene is TRBJ1-1, the V gene TRBV23-1, with no clear D. TRBV23-1 qualifies as an ORF whose function is uncertain. Trimming stripped 5 bases from V and 1 base from J, with 8 bases between. This CDR3 has 13 residues. This CDR3 is CASSWQWNTEAFF. Partial CDR3 DNA: TGCGCCAGCAGTTGGCAGTGGAACACTGAA.

CDR3 in amino acids: CSASNHAAGGPPLYGYTF. Incomplete CDR3 DNA: TGCAGTGCTAGTAATCACGCGGCAGGGGGCCCACCCCTCTATGGC. This sequence joins TRBV20-1 and TRBJ1-2, with 8 bases aligning to TRBD1. The read comes to an end 3 residues before the CDR3 does, leaving the germline J gene to fill in the end. V lost 3 bases, J lost 4 bases, and 19 bases stayed unmatched. CDR1 and CDR2 from the germline V gene are DFQATT and SNEGSKA (reference sequence). CDR3 length: 18 residues.

As concerns this clone: The missing CDR3 end, 3 residues past where the read stops, is filled in from the germline J gene. The chain links TRBV7-2 to TRBJ1-2; possibly TRBD1 for D (5 bases). Germline CDR1 is SGHTA and CDR2 is FQGNSA. The CDR3 has 13 residues. CDR3 sequence reads: CASSLYAGDDYTF. The sequenced part of the CDR3 DNA is TGTGCCAGCAGCTTATATGCGGGGGACGAC.

With respect to this clone: The read ends 3 residues shy of where the CDR3 ends; the end is completed using the germline J gene. V gene TRBV6-2 or TRBV6-3 combines with J gene TRBJ2-3, with a tentative D call TRBD2 (5 bases). The CDR3 is 15 residues long. The germline V gene has CDR1 MNHEY and CDR2 SVGEGT. The germline V and J ends were trimmed by 5 bases and 1 base, with 13 bases remaining between them. The covered CDR3 bases are TGTGCCAGCAGTCGGCGGACTTGGGGCACAGATACG. Amino acids: CASSRRTWGTDT. The full-length CDR3 reads as CASSRRTWGTDTQYF.

This clone shows up as medium-sized by frequency. The sequence runs out 3 residues before the end of the CDR3; the remainder is reconstructed from the germline J gene. The chain has TRBV7-9 and TRBJ1-6; tentative D call: TRBD1 (6 bases). Germline CDR1 SEHNR, CDR2 FQNEAQ (reference sequence). CDR3 size: 12 residues. CDR3 bases read: TGTGCCAGCAGCAATGAGGGGGAGACC. Protein: CASSNEGET. The entire CDR3 protein is CASSNEGETLHF. Based on the CDR3 plus reference TRBV7-9 and TRBJ1-6, the full variable domain is DTGVSQNPRHKITKRGQNVTFRCDPISEHNRLYWYRQTLGQGPEFLTYFQNEAQLEKSRLLSDRFSAERPKGSFSTLEIQRTEQGDSAMYLCASSNEGETLHFGNGTRLTVT.

Worth noting for this clone: The read is 3 residues too short to cover the CDR3 end, so that end is filled in from the germline J gene. The chain employs TRBV20-1 and TRBJ2-5, with D possibly TRBD1 on 7 matching bases. The CDR3 is made up of 16 amino acids. Germline V lookup: CDR1 DFQATT, CDR2 SNEGSKA (reference sequence). The germline V and J ends were trimmed by 2 bases and 2 bases, with 18 bases remaining between them. The CDR3 sequence: CSARPSGGSGQETQYF. CDR3 DNA (partial): TGCAGTGCTAGACCCTCAGGGGGTAGCGGTCAAGAGACC.

In the case of this clone: The read ends 3 residues before the CDR3 terminus; that terminus is restored from the germline J gene. This chain uses TRBV3-1 (or the pseudogene TRBV3-2) with TRBJ1-5, with D possibly TRBD1 on 5 matching bases. The CDR3 has 15 residues. CDR1 LGHDT and CDR2 YNNKEL come from the germline V gene (reference sequence). Deletions cut 4 bases from V and 3 bases from J, with 13 bases between. The CDR3 bases that were read are TGTGCCAGCAGCCTGGACAAGGGAAACAATCAGCCC. It yields the protein CASSLDKGNNQP. The full-length CDR3 reads as CASSLDKGNNQPQHF.

Points on this clone: The sequence runs out 3 residues before the end of the CDR3; the remainder is reconstructed from the germline J gene. The V gene is TRBV7-9, the J gene TRBJ2-4, with 8 bases fitting TRBD1. The length of the CDR3 is 15 residues. The germline V gene has CDR1 SEHNR and CDR2 FQNEAQ (reference sequence). The CDR3 DNA, read in part, is TGTGCCAGCAGCGGAGGACAGGGTGTAGGCTATGGT. This encodes CASSGGQGVGYG. The whole CDR3 region reads CASSGGQGVGYGQYF. Full variable domain (outside the CDR3, taken from reference TRBV7-9 and TRBJ2-4): DTGVSQNPRHKITKRGQNVTFRCDPISEHNRLYWYRQTLGQGPEFLTYFQNEAQLEKSRLLSDRFSAERPKGSFSTLEIQRTEQGDSAMYLCASSGGQGVGYGQYFGAGTRLSVL.

The CDR3 DNA, read in part, is TGCGCCAGCAGCTTGGTTGGACAGGGGGTATTTGGCACC. It codes for CASSLVGQGVFGT. Given in full, the CDR3 is CASSLVGQGVFGTIYF. The chain employs TRBV5-1 and TRBJ1-3, with 10 positions matching TRBD1. Read data end 3 residues before the CDR3 end; the end is taken from the germline J gene. The germline V gene has CDR1 SGHRS and CDR2 YFSETQ. V shed 0 bases and J 9 bases; nucleotides not matched to a gene: 9. The CDR3 extends over 16 amino acids.

On this clone: The read falls 3 residues short of the CDR3 end, and the missing part is taken from the germline J gene. V usage is TRBV6-2 or TRBV6-3 and J usage is TRBJ2-3; the D gene is possibly TRBD1 (7 bases). In germline, CDR1 is MNHEY, CDR2 SVGEGT. The CDR3 totals 17 residues. The CDR3 is CASSRRDSRDSNQPQYF. CDR3 bases read: TGTGCCAGCAGTCGGAGGGACAGTCGGGATAGCAATCAGCCG.

Comment on this clone: The CDR3 end is not reached by the read, which stops 3 residues before it; the germline J gene fills it in. The chain employs TRBV7-2 and TRBJ1-2; no definite D call. The germline V gene encodes CDR1 SGHTA and CDR2 FQGNSA. This CDR3 is 14 amino acids long. Trimming pared 2 bases from V and 3 bases from J, leaving 10 bases between. CDR3 DNA (partial): TGTGCCAGCAGCTTAAAAAGACGGGACTATGGC. The encoded protein is CASSLKRRDYG. The full CDR3 reads CASSLKRRDYGYTF.

Concerning this clone: The missing CDR3 end, 3 residues past where the read stops, is filled in from the germline J gene. The chain uses TRBV20-1 and TRBJ2-5, with TRBD1 matching 9 bases. The CDR3 has 17 residues. The germline gives CDR1 DFQATT, CDR2 SNEGSKA (reference sequence). V trimming: 7 bases; J trimming: 5 bases; junction bases outside the gene matches: 20. CDR3 residues: CSVPALGQQGAGETQYF. The CDR3 DNA, read in part, is TGCAGTGTCCCGGCTTTGGGTCAACAGGGGGCGGGTGAGACC.

As concerns this clone: The observed sequence ends 3 residues before the CDR3 terminus, with the missing tail filled in from the germline J gene. V and J are TRBV12-3 or TRBV12-4 and TRBJ2-7; a weak D match, TRBD1 (6 bases). The V gene lost 5 bases and the J gene lost 2 bases, with 7 bases spanning the gap. The CDR3 covers 12 residues. The CDR3 DNA, read in part, is TGTGCCAGCAGTGGACAGACCTACGAG. Translating gives CASSGQTYE. The full-length CDR3 reads as CASSGQTYEQYF.

Concerning this clone itself: The read terminates 3 residues ahead of where the CDR3 ends, so the germline J gene completes it. The rearrangement links TRBV7-9 to TRBJ2-3; tentatively, D is TRBD2 (6 bases). The V gene lost 6 bases and the J gene lost 0 bases, with 13 bases spanning the gap. This CDR3 spans 15 amino acids. The germline V gene has CDR1 SEHNR and CDR2 FQNEAQ (reference sequence). The CDR3 is CASSFWGTSTDTQYF. The covered CDR3 bases are TGTGCCAGCAGTTTCTGGGGGACTAGCACAGATACG. Drawing the rest from reference TRBV7-9 and TRBJ2-3, the complete variable domain is DTGVSQNPRHKITKRGQNVTFRCDPISEHNRLYWYRQTLGQGPEFLTYFQNEAQLEKSRLLSDRFSAERPKGSFSTLEIQRTEQGDSAMYLCASSFWGTSTDTQYFGPGTRLTVL.

A note on this clone: The sequenced fragment ends 3 residues before the CDR3 boundary, so the rest is inferred from the germline J gene. The V call is TRBV19, the J call TRBJ1-5; unclear D gene. Trimming cost V 3 bases and J 0 bases, with 9 bases left between them. CDR3 size: 15 residues. Germline assignment: CDR1 LNHDA and CDR2 SQIVND (reference sequence). The CDR3 protein is CASSISGYSNQPQHF. The sequenced part of the CDR3 DNA is TGTGCCAGTAGTATCTCAGGATATAGCAATCAGCCC.

A remark on this clone: The read comes to an end 3 residues before the CDR3 does, leaving the germline J gene to fill in the end. The genes are TRBV2 and TRBJ1-1; D is uncertain. CDR3 length equals 13 residues. Trimming removed 1 base from V and 0 bases from J, with 3 bases in between. In germline, CDR1 is SNHLY, CDR2 FYNNEI. The CDR3: CASSEGMNTEAFF. The CDR3 DNA, read in part, is TGTGCCAGCAGTGAAGGTATGAACACTGAA.

For this clone: The read falls 3 residues short of the CDR3 end, and the missing part is taken from the germline J gene. This rearrangement joins TRBV2 to TRBJ1-2; D not resolved. The germline CDR1 and CDR2 sequences are SNHLY and FYNNEI. V was shortened by 2 bases and J by 4 bases, with 14 bases between the two germline ends. The CDR3 totals 15 residues. CDR3 DNA (partial): TGTGCCAGCAGTGAACCTGGTAAAAGCGGCTATGGC. It specifies CASSEPGKSGYG. The entire CDR3 protein reads CASSEPGKSGYGYTF.